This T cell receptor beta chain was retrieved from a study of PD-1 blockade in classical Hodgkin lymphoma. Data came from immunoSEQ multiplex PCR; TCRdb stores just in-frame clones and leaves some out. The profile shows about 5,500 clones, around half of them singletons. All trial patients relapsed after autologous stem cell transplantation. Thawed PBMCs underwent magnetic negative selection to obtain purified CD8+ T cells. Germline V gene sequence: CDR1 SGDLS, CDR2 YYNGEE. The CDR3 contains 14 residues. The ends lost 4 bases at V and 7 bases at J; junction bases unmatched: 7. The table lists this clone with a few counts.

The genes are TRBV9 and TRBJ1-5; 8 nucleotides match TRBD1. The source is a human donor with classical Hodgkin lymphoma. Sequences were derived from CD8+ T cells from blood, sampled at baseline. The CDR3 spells CASSPDRGRQPQHF. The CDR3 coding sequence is TGTGCCAGCAGCCCTGACAGGGGAAGGCAGCCCCAGCATTTT. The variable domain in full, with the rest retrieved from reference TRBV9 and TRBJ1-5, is DSGVTQTPKHLITATGQRVTLRCSPRSGDLSVYWYQQSLDQGLQFLIQYYNGEERAKGNILERFSAQQFPDLHSELNLSSLELGDSALYFCASSPDRGRQPQHFGDGTRLSIL.